This entry lists 9 T cell receptor beta chains sequenced from one sample in a study of CD8 T cells in Susac syndrome. With random hexamers, about 0.45 to 1 ug RNA was reverse transcribed. MiXCR was run by TCRdb on the immunoSEQ multiplex PCR reads, yielding one entry per CDR3 protein. The sample lists 150,000 to 250,000 distinct CDR3 sequences; over 90% were seen once. The sequencing input was CD4+ T cells from PBMCs. These receptors all stem from a human donor with multiple sclerosis.

The gene calls are TRBV7-9 and TRBJ2-7, with D perhaps given as TRBD1 or TRBD2 (6 bases each). CDR3 length: 13 residues. Germline V lookup: CDR1 SEHNR, CDR2 FQNEAQ (reference sequence). V gave up 6 bases and J gave up 3 bases, with 12 bases separating them. The CDR3 DNA follows: TGTGCCAGCAGGCGGGACATACTCTACGAGCAGTACTTC. It yields the protein CASRRDILYEQYF.

The rearrangement uses TRBV4-1 and TRBJ2-6, with 10 bases that match TRBD2. The CDR3 has 17 residues. Per the germline V gene, CDR1 is MGHRA and CDR2 is YSYEKL. Trimming removed 4 bases from V and 1 base from J; junction bases left unmatched: 4. This CDR3 is CASSLSGGPSGANVLTF. CDR3 nucleotide sequence: TGCGCCAGCAGCCTTAGCGGGGGGCCATCTGGGGCCAACGTCCTGACTTTC.

The V and J genes are TRBV29-1 and TRBJ2-7, with D tentatively TRBD1 (5 bases). Germline lookup yields CDR1 SQVTM and CDR2 ANQGSEA. Trimming shortened V by 4 bases and J by 3 bases, and 10 bases separated the two germline ends. The CDR3 is made up of 12 amino acids. The CDR3 is CSVGRANYEQYF. In DNA form, the CDR3 reads TGCAGCGTTGGCAGGGCCAACTACGAGCAGTACTTC.

The chain couples TRBV9 to TRBJ1-1; D ambiguous. Germline CDR1 reads SGDLS; CDR2 reads YYNGEE. V was cut by 2 bases and J by 1 base, with 12 bases left in between. The CDR3 is 15 amino acids. CDR3 DNA: TGTGCCAGCAGCGTTGACCCAGTACCGAACACTGAAGCTTTCTTT. It is translated as CASSVDPVPNTEAFF.

This rearrangement joins TRBV28 to TRBJ2-7; D is undetermined. Trimming left V 4 bases short and J 6 bases short, with 19 bases between. CDR1 MDHEN and CDR2 SYDVKM come from the germline V gene. The CDR3 has 15 amino acids. CDR3 DNA sequence: TGTGCCAGCAGTTCCTTCGGGCCCCATGCGGTCGAGCAGTACTTC. Protein product: CASSSFGPHAVEQYF.

The chain combines TRBV20-1 with TRBJ2-5; TRBD2 aligns across 13 bases. V was clipped by 2 bases and J by 5 bases; unmatched bases: 8. The germline CDR1 and CDR2 sequences are DFQATT and SNEGSKA (reference sequence). The CDR3 extends over 16 amino acids. CDR3 sequence: CSARTSRLAGGETQYF. CDR3 in DNA: TGCAGTGCTAGAACTAGCCGACTAGCGGGAGGTGAGACCCAGTACTTC.

Concerning this clonotype: At one of its ends the junction is not consistent with the germline gene, which may arise from a read error. This chain connects TRBV18 to TRBJ2-3; 8 nucleotides agree with TRBD2. Germline V gives CDR1 KGHSH, CDR2 LQKENI. The CDR3 is made up of 16 amino acids. The CDR3 loop reads CASSPSSSGLTATQYF. In nucleotides, the CDR3 is TGTGCCAGCTCACCGAGCTCTAGCGGGCTGACAGCTACGCAGTATTTT.

V and J are TRBV20-1 and TRBJ1-2, with TRBD1 identical over 8 bases. Germline CDR1 DFQATT, CDR2 SNEGSKA (reference sequence). The length of the CDR3 is 14 residues. V lost 6 bases to trimming and J lost 5 bases; unmatched junction nucleotides: 11. CDR3 coding DNA: TGCAGTGCAAGCAGGGGGCGTCTCGGTTATGGCTACACCTTC. It is translated as CSASRGRLGYGYTF.

This clonotype was observed a single time. The chain links TRBV14 to TRBJ2-7; TRBD2 matches 7 bases. The V and J ends lost 0 bases and 2 bases, in that order; junction bases with no gene match: 13. The CDR3 totals 18 residues. From germline, CDR1 is SGHDN and CDR2 FVKESK. CDR3 region: CASSQDRRRLAATYEQYF. The CDR3 DNA sequence: TGTGCCAGCAGCCAAGATAGGAGGAGGCTAGCGGCAACCTACGAGCAGTACTTC.